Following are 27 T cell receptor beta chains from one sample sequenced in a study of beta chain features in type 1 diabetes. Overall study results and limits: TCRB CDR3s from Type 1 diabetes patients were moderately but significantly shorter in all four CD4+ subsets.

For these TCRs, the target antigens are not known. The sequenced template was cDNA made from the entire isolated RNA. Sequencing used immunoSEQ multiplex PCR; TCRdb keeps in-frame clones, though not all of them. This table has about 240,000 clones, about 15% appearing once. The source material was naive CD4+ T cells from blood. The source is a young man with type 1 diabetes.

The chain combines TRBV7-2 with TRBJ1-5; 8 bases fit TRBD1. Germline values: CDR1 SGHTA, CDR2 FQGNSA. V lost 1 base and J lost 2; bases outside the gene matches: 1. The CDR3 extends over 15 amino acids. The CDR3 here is CASSLETGGNQPQHF. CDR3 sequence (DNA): TGTGCCAGCAGCTTAGAGACAGGGGGCAATCAGCCCCAGCATTTT.

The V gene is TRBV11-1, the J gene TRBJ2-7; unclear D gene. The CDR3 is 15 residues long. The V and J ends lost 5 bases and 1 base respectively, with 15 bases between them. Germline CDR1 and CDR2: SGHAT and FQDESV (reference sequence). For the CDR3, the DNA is TGTGCCAGCAGCCTTGGCACCCAGACATCCTACGAGCAGTACTTC. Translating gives CASSLGTQTSYEQYF.

CDR3 in DNA: TGTGCCAGCAGCCCCGTGGGGAGCCCAGAGACCCAGTACTTC. This gives the protein CASSPVGSPETQYF. The chain joins TRBV4-2 to TRBJ2-5; D is perhaps TRBD2 (5 bases). Germline CDR1 and CDR2: LGHNA and YNFKEQ. V gave up 4 bases and J gave up 4 bases, with 13 bases separating them. The CDR3 consists of 14 residues.

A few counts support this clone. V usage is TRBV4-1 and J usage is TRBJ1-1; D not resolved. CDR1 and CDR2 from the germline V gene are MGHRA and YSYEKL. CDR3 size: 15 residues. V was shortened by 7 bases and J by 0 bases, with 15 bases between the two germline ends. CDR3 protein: CASTRREGMNTEAFF. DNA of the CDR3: TGCGCCAGCACCCGAAGGGAGGGTATGAACACTGAAGCTTTCTTT.

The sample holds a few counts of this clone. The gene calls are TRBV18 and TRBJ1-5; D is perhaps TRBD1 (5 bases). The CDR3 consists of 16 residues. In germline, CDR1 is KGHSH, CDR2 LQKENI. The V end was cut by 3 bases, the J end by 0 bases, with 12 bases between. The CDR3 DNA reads TGTGCCAGCTCACCTCAACAGGCGGATAGCAATCAGCCCCAGCATTTT. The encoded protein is CASSPQQADSNQPQHF.

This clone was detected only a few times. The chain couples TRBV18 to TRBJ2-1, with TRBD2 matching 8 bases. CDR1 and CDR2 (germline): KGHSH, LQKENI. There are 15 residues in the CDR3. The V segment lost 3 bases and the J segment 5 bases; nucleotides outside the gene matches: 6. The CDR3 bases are TGTGCCAGCTCACCGAAGACTAGCGTACACAATGAGCAGTTCTTC. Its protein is CASSPKTSVHNEQFF.

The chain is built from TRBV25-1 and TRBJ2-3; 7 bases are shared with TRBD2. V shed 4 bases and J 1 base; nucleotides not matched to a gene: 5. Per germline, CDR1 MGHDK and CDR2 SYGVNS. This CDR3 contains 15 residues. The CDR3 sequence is CASSGWEGGTDTQYF. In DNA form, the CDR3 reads TGTGCCAGCAGTGGGTGGGAGGGCGGCACAGATACGCAGTATTTT.

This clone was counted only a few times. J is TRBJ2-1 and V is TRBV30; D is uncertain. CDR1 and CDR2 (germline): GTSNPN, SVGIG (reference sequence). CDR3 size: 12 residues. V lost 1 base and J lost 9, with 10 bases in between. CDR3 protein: CAWSGASAEQFF. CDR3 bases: TGTGCCTGGAGTGGAGCGTCGGCTGAGCAGTTCTTC.

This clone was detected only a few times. The CDR3 is CASSFAGTGSYEQYF. As DNA, the CDR3 is TGTGCCAGCAGTTTCGCGGGGACAGGGTCCTACGAGCAGTACTTC. The chain is built from TRBV6-5 and TRBJ2-7, with 9 nucleotides matching TRBD1. Germline CDR1 reads MNHEY; CDR2 reads SVGAGI. This CDR3 region has 15 residues. The V segment lost 4 bases and the J segment 1 base; nucleotides outside the gene matches: 5.

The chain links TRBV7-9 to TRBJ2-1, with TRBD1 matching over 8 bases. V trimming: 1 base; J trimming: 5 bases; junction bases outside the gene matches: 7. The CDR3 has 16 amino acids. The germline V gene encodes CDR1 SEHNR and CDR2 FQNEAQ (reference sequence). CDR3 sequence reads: CASSLVWRQGNNEQFF. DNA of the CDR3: TGTGCCAGCAGCTTAGTATGGCGACAGGGGAACAATGAGCAGTTCTTC. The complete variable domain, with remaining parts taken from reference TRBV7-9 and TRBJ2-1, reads DTGVSQNPRHKITKRGQNVTFRCDPISEHNRLYWYRQTLGQGPEFLTYFQNEAQLEKSRLLSDRFSAERPKGSFSTLEIQRTEQGDSAMYLCASSLVWRQGNNEQFFGPGTRLTVL.

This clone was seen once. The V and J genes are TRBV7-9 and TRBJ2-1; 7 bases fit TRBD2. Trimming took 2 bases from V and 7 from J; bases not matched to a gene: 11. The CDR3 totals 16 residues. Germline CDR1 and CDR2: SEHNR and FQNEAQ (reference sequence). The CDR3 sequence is CASSLLASWEGNEQFF. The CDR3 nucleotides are TGTGCCAGCAGCTTATTAGCTAGCTGGGAGGGAAATGAGCAGTTCTTC.

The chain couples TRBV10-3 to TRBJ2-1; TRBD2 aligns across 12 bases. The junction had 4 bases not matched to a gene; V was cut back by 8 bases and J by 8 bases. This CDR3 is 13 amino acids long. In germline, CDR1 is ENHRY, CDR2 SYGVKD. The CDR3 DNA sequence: TGTGCCATCGGACTAGCGGGACAGGATGAGCAGTTCTTC. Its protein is CAIGLAGQDEQFF.

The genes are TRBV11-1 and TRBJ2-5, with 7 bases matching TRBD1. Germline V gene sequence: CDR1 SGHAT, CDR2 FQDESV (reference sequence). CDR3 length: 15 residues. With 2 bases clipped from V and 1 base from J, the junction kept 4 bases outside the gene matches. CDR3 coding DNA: TGTGCCAGCAGCTTATCAAGGACAGGCCAAGAGACCCAGTACTTC. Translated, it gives CASSLSRTGQETQYF.

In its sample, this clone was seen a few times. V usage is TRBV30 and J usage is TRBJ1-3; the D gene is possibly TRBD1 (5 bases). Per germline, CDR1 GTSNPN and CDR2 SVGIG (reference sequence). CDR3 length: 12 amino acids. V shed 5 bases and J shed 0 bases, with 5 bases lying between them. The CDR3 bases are TGTGCCTGGGACAGCTCTGGAAACACCATATATTTT. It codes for CAWDSSGNTIYF.

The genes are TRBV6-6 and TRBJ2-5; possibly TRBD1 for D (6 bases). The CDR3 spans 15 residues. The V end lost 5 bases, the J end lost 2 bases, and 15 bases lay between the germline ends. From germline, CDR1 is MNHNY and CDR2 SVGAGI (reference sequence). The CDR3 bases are TGTGCCAGCAGTAGAGGACAGAATGAACAAGAGACCCAGTACTTC. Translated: CASSRGQNEQETQYF.

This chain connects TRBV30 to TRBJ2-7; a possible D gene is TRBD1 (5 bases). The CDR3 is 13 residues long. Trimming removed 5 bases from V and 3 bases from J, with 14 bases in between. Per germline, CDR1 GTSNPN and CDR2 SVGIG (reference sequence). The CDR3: CAWGHSEDYEQYF. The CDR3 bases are TGTGCCTGGGGACACTCCGAGGACTACGAGCAGTACTTC.

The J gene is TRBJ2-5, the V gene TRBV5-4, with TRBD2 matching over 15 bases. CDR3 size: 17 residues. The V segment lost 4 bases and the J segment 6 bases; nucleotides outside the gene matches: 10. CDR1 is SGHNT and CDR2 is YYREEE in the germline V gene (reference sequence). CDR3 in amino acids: CASSPGLAGGLQKTQYF. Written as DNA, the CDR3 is TGTGCCAGCAGCCCGGGACTAGCGGGGGGCCTCCAGAAGACCCAGTACTTC.

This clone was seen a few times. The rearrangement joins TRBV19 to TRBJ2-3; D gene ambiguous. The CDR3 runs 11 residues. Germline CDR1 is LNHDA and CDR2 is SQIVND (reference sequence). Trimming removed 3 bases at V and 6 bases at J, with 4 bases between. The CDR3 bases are TGTGCCAGTAGTATCATGGATACGCAGTATTTT. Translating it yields CASSIMDTQYF.

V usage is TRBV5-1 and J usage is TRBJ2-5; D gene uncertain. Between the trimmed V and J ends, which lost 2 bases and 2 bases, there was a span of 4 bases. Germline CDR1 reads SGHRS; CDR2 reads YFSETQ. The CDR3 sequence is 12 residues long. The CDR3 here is CASSFQQETQYF. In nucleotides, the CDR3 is TGCGCCAGCAGCTTCCAACAAGAGACCCAGTACTTC.

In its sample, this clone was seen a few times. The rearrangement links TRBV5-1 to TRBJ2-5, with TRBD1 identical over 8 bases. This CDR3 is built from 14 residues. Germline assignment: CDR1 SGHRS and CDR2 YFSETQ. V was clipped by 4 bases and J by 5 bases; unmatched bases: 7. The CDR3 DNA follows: TGCGCCAGCAGCAGGGGACAGGTTCGCGAGACCCAGTACTTC. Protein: CASSRGQVRETQYF.

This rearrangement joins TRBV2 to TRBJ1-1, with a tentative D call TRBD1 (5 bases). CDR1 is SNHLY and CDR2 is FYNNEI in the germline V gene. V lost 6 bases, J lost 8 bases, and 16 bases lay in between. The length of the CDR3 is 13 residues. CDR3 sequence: CASSKDPGQEAFF. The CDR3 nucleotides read TGTGCCAGCAGCAAAGACCCCGGACAAGAAGCTTTCTTT.

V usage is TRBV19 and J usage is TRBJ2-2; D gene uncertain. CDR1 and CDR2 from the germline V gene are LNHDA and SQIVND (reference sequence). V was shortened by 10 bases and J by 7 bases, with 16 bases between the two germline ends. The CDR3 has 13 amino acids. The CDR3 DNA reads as TGTGCCACCTCAATTGGGCCCAACGGGGAGCTGTTTTTT. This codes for CATSIGPNGELFF.

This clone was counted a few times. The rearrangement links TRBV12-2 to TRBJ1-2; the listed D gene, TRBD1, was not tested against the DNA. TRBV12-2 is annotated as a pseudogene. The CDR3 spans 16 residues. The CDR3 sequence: CASRPQPPRGYYGYTF. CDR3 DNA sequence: TGTGCAAGTCGCCCCCAACCCCCCAGGGGTTACTATGGCTACACCTTC.

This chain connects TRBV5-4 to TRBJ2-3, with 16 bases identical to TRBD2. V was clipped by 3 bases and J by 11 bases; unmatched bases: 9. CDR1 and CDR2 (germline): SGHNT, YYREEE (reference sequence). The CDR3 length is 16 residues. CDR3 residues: CASSSGLAGGKGWQYF. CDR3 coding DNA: TGTGCCAGCAGCTCGGGACTAGCGGGAGGGAAAGGTTGGCAGTATTTT. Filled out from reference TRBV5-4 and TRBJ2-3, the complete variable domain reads ETGVTQSPTHLIKTRGQQVTLRCSSQSGHNTVSWYQQALGQGPQFIFQYYREEENGRGNFPPRFSGLQFPNYSSELNVNALELDDSALYLCASSSGLAGGKGWQYFGPGTRLTVL.

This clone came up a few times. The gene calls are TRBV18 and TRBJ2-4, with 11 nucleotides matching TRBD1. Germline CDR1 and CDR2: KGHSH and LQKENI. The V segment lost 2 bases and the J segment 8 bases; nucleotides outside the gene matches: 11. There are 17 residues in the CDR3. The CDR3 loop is CASSPVRDRGLGDIQYF. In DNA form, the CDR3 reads TGTGCCAGCTCACCAGTCCGGGACAGGGGGTTAGGGGACATTCAGTACTTC.

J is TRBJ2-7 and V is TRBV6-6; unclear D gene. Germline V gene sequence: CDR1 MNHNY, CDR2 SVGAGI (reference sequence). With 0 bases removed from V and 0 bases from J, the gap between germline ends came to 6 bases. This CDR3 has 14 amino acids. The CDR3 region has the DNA TGTGCCAGCAGTTACTCGGCAGGCTCCTACGAGCAGTACTTC. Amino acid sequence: CASSYSAGSYEQYF.

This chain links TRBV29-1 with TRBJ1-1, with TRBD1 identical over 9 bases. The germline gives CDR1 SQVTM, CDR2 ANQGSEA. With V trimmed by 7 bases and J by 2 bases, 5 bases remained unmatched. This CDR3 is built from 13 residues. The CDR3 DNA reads TGCAGCGCGGGGACAGGGAGAAACACTGAAGCTTTCTTT. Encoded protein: CSAGTGRNTEAFF.